This TCR beta chain was sequenced in a study of shared clonotypes between healthy human individuals. In germline, CDR1 is SGHTA, CDR2 FQGNSA. The CDR3 length is 15 residues. Trimming took 2 bases from V and 6 from J; bases not matched to a gene: 8. Produced via immunoSEQ multiplex PCR; TCRdb's table is partial and in-frame only. The sample includes fewer than 1.8 million clones, 97% to 99% of them seen just once. The sequenced sample consisted of naive CD4+ T cells sorted from blood. Subset meaning: CD45RA+ positively selected. The receptor was derived from a man aged 25 to 40 in good health. This chain uses TRBV7-2 with TRBJ2-7, with 9 bases matching TRBD2. Here the CDR3 DNA reads TGTGCCAGCAGCTTATTTCCGGGACTAGCTGCCGAGCAGTACTTC. It translates to CASSLFPGLAAEQYF.